These T cell receptor beta chains were read from a single sample in a study of blood T cell repertoires in COVID-19. The data were produced by immunoSEQ multiplex PCR, yet TCRdb's version contains in-frame clones alone and is incomplete. The profile shows about 150,000 clones, about 92% of them singletons. Sequenced: peripheral blood. The source of these receptors is a human donor in a cohort sampled during active COVID-19. The CDR3 runs from the conserved cysteine through the conserved F or W. The D gene is left open where the match is weak. Clone size, where shown, is once, few, many, or a class for clones that have expanded.

size	V	D	J	CDR3	DNA
.	TRBV5-4	TRBD1	TRBJ1-2	CASSSDRVNRQGYTF	TGTGCCAGCAGTTCCGACAGGGTGAACCGGCAGGGCTACACCTTC
.	TRBV9	.	TRBJ2-7	CASSERWESYEQYF	TGTGCCAGCAGCGAAAGATGGGAGTCCTACGAGCAGTACTTC
.	TRBV9	TRBD2	TRBJ2-3	CASSVGLASTDTQYF	TGTGCCAGCAGCGTAGGACTAGCCTCCACAGATACGCAGTATTTT
.	TRBV19	TRBD1	TRBJ1-5	CASSRTGGVNQPQHF	TGTGCCAGTAGTAGAACAGGGGGTGTCAATCAGCCCCAGCATTTT
.	TRBV4-3	.	TRBJ1-2	CASSQEEGGAYGYTF	TGCGCCAGCAGCCAAGAGGAGGGAGGGGCCTATGGCTACACCTTC
.	TRBV7-3	.	TRBJ2-2	CASSDWNTGELFF	TGTGCCAGCTCGGACTGGAACACCGGGGAGCTGTTTTTT
.	TRBV6-5	TRBD2	TRBJ2-7	CASSTRPSGAYEQYF	TGTGCCAGCAGCACGCGGCCTAGCGGAGCCTACGAGCAGTACTTC
.	TRBV6-5	.	TRBJ2-3	CASSPGLLADTQYF	TGTGCCAGCAGTCCCGGACTCTTAGCAGATACGCAGTATTTT
.	TRBV3-1/TRBV3-2	TRBD1	TRBJ1-5	CASSQFTGVGNQPQHF	TGTGCCAGCAGCCAGTTTACAGGGGTCGGCAATCAGCCCCAGCATTTT
.	TRBV18	TRBD1	TRBJ2-3	CASSPDRGRSTDTQYF	TGTGCCAGCTCACCCGACAGGGGGCGTAGCACAGATACGCAGTATTTT
.	TRBV4-2	TRBD2	TRBJ2-3	CASSQDRLAGSTDTQYF	TGTGCCAGCAGCCAAGATCGGCTAGCGGGGAGCACAGATACGCAGTATTTT
.	TRBV5-1	.	TRBJ1-1	CASSFAGNTEAFF	TGCGCCAGCAGCTTTGCAGGGAACACTGAAGCTTTCTTT
.	TRBV7-3	TRBD2	TRBJ2-5	CASSLMGSGVETQYF	TGTGCCAGCAGCTTAATGGGGAGCGGGGTGGAGACCCAGTACTTC
.	TRBV4-1	TRBD1	TRBJ1-2	CASSQGMDRGYGYTF	TGCGCCAGCAGCCAAGGTATGGACAGGGGATATGGCTACACCTTC
.	TRBV10-3	TRBD1	TRBJ2-5	CAISWDRGLQETQYF	TGTGCCATCAGTTGGGACAGGGGGCTCCAAGAGACCCAGTACTTC
once	TRBV6-4	.	TRBJ1-1	CAVNFGGQVMNTEAFF	TGTGCCGTAAATTTTGGAGGGCAAGTGATGAACACTGAAGCTTTCTTT
few	TRBV5-8	.	TRBJ1-5	CASSFLRGNQPQHF	TGTGCCAGCAGCTTTCTTCGGGGGAATCAGCCCCAGCATTTT
.	TRBV5-1	TRBD2	TRBJ2-7	CASSGTSGGAYEQYF	TGCGCCAGCAGCGGAACTAGCGGGGGGGCCTACGAGCAGTACTTC
.	TRBV24-1	.	TRBJ2-3	CATSDPRGSADTQYF	TGTGCCACCAGTGATCCTAGGGGTAGTGCAGATACGCAGTATTTT
.	TRBV5-1	TRBD1	TRBJ1-1	CASNESPGGVAEAFF	TGCGCCAGCAACGAATCTCCAGGGGGTGTTGCTGAAGCTTTCTTT
.	TRBV3-1/TRBV3-2	.	TRBJ2-7	CASSQYLGGEQYF	TGTGCCAGCAGTCAATACCTTGGAGGGGAGCAGTACTTC
few	TRBV5-5	.	TRBJ2-3	CASSGEPEDTQYF	TGTGCCAGCAGCGGGGAGCCAGAAGATACGCAGTATTTT
.	TRBV4-2	.	TRBJ1-6	CASSGRTAYNSPLHF	TGTGCCAGCAGCGGACGGACAGCTTACAATTCACCCCTCCACTTT
.	TRBV9	TRBD1	TRBJ1-2	CASSGHGDRVGGYTF	TGTGCCAGCAGCGGACACGGGGACAGGGTGGGTGGCTACACCTTC